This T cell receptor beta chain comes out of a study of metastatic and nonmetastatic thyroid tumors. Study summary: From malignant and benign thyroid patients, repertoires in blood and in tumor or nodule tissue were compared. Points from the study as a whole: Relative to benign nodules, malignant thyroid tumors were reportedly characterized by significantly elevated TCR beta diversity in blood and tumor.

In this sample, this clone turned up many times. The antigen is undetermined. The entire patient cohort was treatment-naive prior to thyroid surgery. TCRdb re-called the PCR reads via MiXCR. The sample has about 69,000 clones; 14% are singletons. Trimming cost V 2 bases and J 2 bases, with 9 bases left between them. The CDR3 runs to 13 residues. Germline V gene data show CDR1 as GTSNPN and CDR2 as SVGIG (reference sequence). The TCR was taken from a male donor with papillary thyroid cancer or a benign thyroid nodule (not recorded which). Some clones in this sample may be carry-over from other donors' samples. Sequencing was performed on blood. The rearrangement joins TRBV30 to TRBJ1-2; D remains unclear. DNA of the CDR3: TGTGCCTGGAGTACGGATCTCAACTATGGCTACACCTTC. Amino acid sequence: CAWSTDLNYGYTF.